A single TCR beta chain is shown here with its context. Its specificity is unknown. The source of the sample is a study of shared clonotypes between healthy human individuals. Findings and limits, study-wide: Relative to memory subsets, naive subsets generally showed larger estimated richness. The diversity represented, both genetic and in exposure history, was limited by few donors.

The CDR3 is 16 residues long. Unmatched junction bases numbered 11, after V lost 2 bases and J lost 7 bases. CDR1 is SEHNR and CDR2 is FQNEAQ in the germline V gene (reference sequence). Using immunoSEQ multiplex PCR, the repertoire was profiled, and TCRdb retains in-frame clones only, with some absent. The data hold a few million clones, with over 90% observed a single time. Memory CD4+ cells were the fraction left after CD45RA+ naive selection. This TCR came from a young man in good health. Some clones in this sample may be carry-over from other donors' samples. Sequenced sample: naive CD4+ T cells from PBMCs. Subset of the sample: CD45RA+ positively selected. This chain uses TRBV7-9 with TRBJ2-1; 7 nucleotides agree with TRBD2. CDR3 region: CASSLREDSTKNEQFF. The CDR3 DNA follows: TGTGCCAGCAGCTTACGGGAGGACTCAACAAAGAATGAGCAGTTCTTC.